These T cell receptor beta chains were read from a single sample in a study of blood T cell repertoires in COVID-19. The method was immunoSEQ multiplex PCR; TCRdb's version includes in-frame clones alone and lacks a portion of them. The table shows 130,000 to 150,000 clones, with about nine tenths occurring only once. Material for sequencing was peripheral blood. The receptors were sampled from a human donor in a cohort sampled during active COVID-19. The CDR3 runs from the conserved cysteine through the conserved F or W. A D gene is named only where the DNA matches it firmly. Clone size appears in some rows only: once, few, many, or a class for an expanded clone.

D gene: NA
V gene: TRBV27
J gene: TRBJ1-2
clone size: NA
CDR3 protein: CASSLALGQFYGYTF
CDR3 DNA: TGTGCCAGCAGTTTAGCCCTGGGGCAGTTCTATGGCTACACCTTC

D gene: TRBD1
V gene: TRBV4-3
J gene: TRBJ1-1
clone size: NA
CDR3 protein: CASSPTGGTEAFF
CDR3 DNA: TGCGCCAGCAGTCCCACAGGGGGGACTGAAGCTTTCTTT

D gene: TRBD1
V gene: TRBV30
J gene: TRBJ2-6
clone size: NA
CDR3 protein: CAWRPRGQGANVLTF
CDR3 DNA: TGTGCCTGGAGGCCAAGGGGGCAGGGGGCCAACGTCCTGACTTTC

D gene: TRBD2
V gene: TRBV7-2
J gene: TRBJ2-7
clone size: NA
CDR3 protein: CASSLEEREGPEQYF
CDR3 DNA: TGTGCCAGCAGCTTAGAAGAGCGGGAGGGCCCCGAGCAGTACTTC

D gene: NA
V gene: TRBV21-1
J gene: TRBJ2-2
clone size: NA
CDR3 protein: CASSSRGGPTGELFF
CDR3 DNA: TGTGCCAGCAGCTCCCGGGGGGGGCCGACCGGGGAGCTGTTTTTT

D gene: NA
V gene: TRBV7-8
J gene: TRBJ2-2
clone size: few
CDR3 protein: CASLRGRTGLWTGELFF
CDR3 DNA: TGTGCCAGCCTCAGAGGAAGGACAGGACTATGGACCGGGGAGCTGTTTTTT

D gene: NA
V gene: TRBV4-3
J gene: TRBJ2-1
clone size: NA
CDR3 protein: CASSQDSRASYNEQFF
CDR3 DNA: TGCGCCAGCAGCCAAGATTCGCGGGCCTCATACAATGAGCAGTTCTTC

D gene: TRBD2
V gene: TRBV27
J gene: TRBJ2-5
clone size: NA
CDR3 protein: CASRPRGSGRVETQYF
CDR3 DNA: TGTGCCAGCAGACCCCGGGGTAGCGGGAGGGTGGAGACCCAGTACTTC

D gene: NA
V gene: TRBV4-1
J gene: TRBJ2-3
clone size: NA
CDR3 protein: CASSQEGRRASTDTQYF
CDR3 DNA: TGCGCCAGCAGCCAAGAGGGGCGGCGAGCATCGACAGATACGCAGTATTTT

D gene: NA
V gene: TRBV5-4
J gene: TRBJ2-3
clone size: NA
CDR3 protein: CASRPRGFTDTQYF
CDR3 DNA: TGTGCCAGCAGACCCCGAGGATTCACAGATACGCAGTATTTT

D gene: TRBD1
V gene: TRBV3-1/TRBV3-2
J gene: TRBJ1-2
clone size: NA
CDR3 protein: CASSQQGADGYTF
CDR3 DNA: TGTGCCAGCAGCCAACAGGGGGCGGATGGCTACACCTTC

D gene: TRBD1
V gene: TRBV6-5
J gene: TRBJ2-1
clone size: NA
CDR3 protein: CASRSDRGWPNEQFF
CDR3 DNA: TGTGCCAGCAGGTCCGACAGGGGGTGGCCAAATGAGCAGTTCTTC

D gene: NA
V gene: TRBV4-1
J gene: TRBJ1-5
clone size: NA
CDR3 protein: CASSQPTGPNQPQHF
CDR3 DNA: TGCGCCAGCAGCCAACCAACAGGGCCCAATCAGCCCCAGCATTTT

D gene: TRBD2
V gene: TRBV7-9
J gene: TRBJ2-5
clone size: NA
CDR3 protein: CASSPTGGGAGETQYF
CDR3 DNA: TGTGCCAGCAGCCCCACCGGCGGGGGGGCCGGGGAGACCCAGTACTTC

D gene: TRBD2
V gene: TRBV5-1
J gene: TRBJ2-5
clone size: NA
CDR3 protein: CASSLASLAGAETQYF
CDR3 DNA: TGCGCCAGCAGCTTGGCATCTCTAGCGGGAGCCGAGACCCAGTACTTC

D gene: NA
V gene: TRBV10-1
J gene: TRBJ1-2
clone size: NA
CDR3 protein: CASSAGTNYGYTF
CDR3 DNA: TGCGCCAGCAGTGCTGGGACAAACTATGGCTACACCTTC

D gene: TRBD1
V gene: TRBV7-9
J gene: TRBJ2-3
clone size: NA
CDR3 protein: CASSLASGTGTDTQYF
CDR3 DNA: TGTGCCAGCAGCTTAGCGTCCGGGACAGGGACAGATACGCAGTATTTT

D gene: NA
V gene: TRBV5-1
J gene: TRBJ2-3
clone size: NA
CDR3 protein: CASSLGTENTQYF
CDR3 DNA: TGCGCCAGCAGCTTGGGGACAGAAAATACGCAGTATTTT

D gene: TRBD1
V gene: TRBV6-5
J gene: TRBJ1-3
clone size: NA
CDR3 protein: CASSRDRDSGNTIYF
CDR3 DNA: TGTGCCAGCAGCCGGGACAGGGACTCTGGAAACACCATATATTTT

D gene: TRBD1
V gene: TRBV5-1
J gene: TRBJ1-6
clone size: NA
CDR3 protein: CASSLEGQGNSPLHF
CDR3 DNA: TGCGCCAGCAGCTTGGAGGGACAGGGAAATTCACCCCTCCACTTT

D gene: NA
V gene: TRBV6-1
J gene: TRBJ2-1
clone size: few
CDR3 protein: CASSERVEVNEQFF
CDR3 DNA: TGTGCCAGCAGTGAACGGGTCGAGGTTAATGAGCAGTTCTTC

D gene: NA
V gene: TRBV30
J gene: TRBJ1-6
clone size: once
CDR3 protein: CAWTATRGTNSPLHF
CDR3 DNA: TGTGCCTGGACCGCGACCCGGGGGACTAATTCACCCCTCCACTTT

D gene: NA
V gene: TRBV5-1
J gene: TRBJ1-5
clone size: few
CDR3 protein: CASSLGSDNSNQPQHF
CDR3 DNA: TGCGCCAGCAGCTTGGGGTCAGACAATAGCAATCAGCCCCAGCATTTT

D gene: TRBD1
V gene: TRBV10-2
J gene: TRBJ2-5
clone size: NA
CDR3 protein: CASSQTGQEETQYF
CDR3 DNA: TGCGCCAGCAGCCAGACAGGGCAGGAGGAGACCCAGTACTTC

D gene: TRBD2
V gene: TRBV18
J gene: TRBJ2-3
clone size: NA
CDR3 protein: CASSTLAGDSYTDTQYF
CDR3 DNA: TGTGCCAGCTCAACTTTAGCGGGAGACTCGTACACAGATACGCAGTATTTT

D gene: NA
V gene: TRBV5-3
J gene: TRBJ2-7
clone size: few
CDR3 protein: CARSLWGEYEQYF
CDR3 DNA: TGTGCCAGAAGCTTGTGGGGGGAGTACGAGCAGTACTTC

D gene: NA
V gene: TRBV5-8
J gene: TRBJ2-3
clone size: NA
CDR3 protein: CASSGGLGTDTQYF
CDR3 DNA: TGTGCCAGCAGCGGGGGACTTGGCACAGATACGCAGTATTTT

D gene: TRBD1
V gene: TRBV4-1
J gene: TRBJ1-3
clone size: NA
CDR3 protein: CASSKTGGHTGNTIYF
CDR3 DNA: TGCGCCAGCAGCAAGACAGGGGGCCACACTGGAAACACCATATATTTT

D gene: NA
V gene: TRBV29-1
J gene: TRBJ2-7
clone size: few
CDR3 protein: CSVDVQGGYEQYF
CDR3 DNA: TGCAGCGTTGATGTCCAGGGTGGCTACGAGCAGTACTTC

D gene: NA
V gene: TRBV7-2
J gene: TRBJ2-2
clone size: few
CDR3 protein: CASSLGTLGTTGELFF
CDR3 DNA: TGTGCCAGCAGCTTAGGTACTCTAGGCACCACCGGGGAGCTGTTTTTT

D gene: NA
V gene: TRBV7-2
J gene: TRBJ2-1
clone size: NA
CDR3 protein: CASSLSFDPGNEQFF
CDR3 DNA: TGTGCCAGCAGCTTAAGTTTTGATCCGGGCAATGAGCAGTTCTTC

D gene: TRBD2
V gene: TRBV4-3
J gene: TRBJ2-3
clone size: NA
CDR3 protein: CASSQDSGGAADTQYF
CDR3 DNA: TGCGCCAGCAGCCAAGACAGCGGGGGGGCTGCAGATACGCAGTATTTT

D gene: NA
V gene: TRBV6-5
J gene: TRBJ1-4
clone size: NA
CDR3 protein: CASSPEGISEKLFF
CDR3 DNA: TGTGCCAGCAGTCCCGAGGGCATCTCTGAAAAACTGTTTTTT

D gene: TRBD1
V gene: TRBV3-1/TRBV3-2
J gene: TRBJ2-2
clone size: NA
CDR3 protein: CASSPGTGDTGELFF
CDR3 DNA: TGTGCCAGCAGCCCCGGGACAGGGGACACCGGGGAGCTGTTTTTT

D gene: TRBD1
V gene: TRBV10-3
J gene: TRBJ2-7
clone size: NA
CDR3 protein: CAIREGTENYEQYF
CDR3 DNA: TGTGCCATCAGGGAAGGGACAGAGAACTACGAGCAGTACTTC

D gene: TRBD2
V gene: TRBV5-1
J gene: TRBJ2-1
clone size: NA
CDR3 protein: CASRSAGLAGEQFF
CDR3 DNA: TGCGCCAGCCGGTCGGCGGGACTAGCGGGTGAGCAGTTCTTC

D gene: NA
V gene: TRBV28
J gene: TRBJ1-2
clone size: NA
CDR3 protein: CASSSLQINYGYTF
CDR3 DNA: TGTGCCAGCAGCTCTTTACAGATTAACTATGGCTACACCTTC

D gene: NA
V gene: TRBV19
J gene: TRBJ2-7
clone size: NA
CDR3 protein: CASSTNHRDEQYF
CDR3 DNA: TGTGCCAGTAGTACCAATCACAGGGACGAGCAGTACTTC

D gene: TRBD1
V gene: TRBV30
J gene: TRBJ1-6
clone size: NA
CDR3 protein: CAWSNPRQGARNSPLHF
CDR3 DNA: TGTGCCTGGAGCAACCCTAGACAGGGGGCGAGGAATTCACCCCTCCACTTT

D gene: TRBD2
V gene: TRBV18
J gene: TRBJ2-3
clone size: NA
CDR3 protein: CASSPPLAGADTQYF
CDR3 DNA: TGTGCCAGCTCACCACCACTAGCGGGGGCAGATACGCAGTATTTT

D gene: TRBD2
V gene: TRBV24-1
J gene: TRBJ2-2
clone size: once
CDR3 protein: CATSDLIAGVGAGELFF
CDR3 DNA: TGTGCCACCAGTGATTTAATAGCGGGAGTGGGCGCCGGGGAGCTGTTTTTT

D gene: NA
V gene: TRBV19
J gene: TRBJ2-7
clone size: NA
CDR3 protein: CASQNREYEQYF
CDR3 DNA: TGTGCCAGCCAAAACAGGGAATACGAGCAGTACTTC

D gene: NA
V gene: TRBV11-3
J gene: TRBJ1-1
clone size: NA
CDR3 protein: CASSLERETEAFF
CDR3 DNA: TGTGCCAGCAGCTTGGAGAGGGAAACTGAAGCTTTCTTT

D gene: TRBD2
V gene: TRBV6-5
J gene: TRBJ2-1
clone size: NA
CDR3 protein: CASRKRDSPDEQFF
CDR3 DNA: TGTGCCAGCAGAAAGCGGGATAGCCCCGATGAGCAGTTCTTC

D gene: NA
V gene: TRBV7-2
J gene: TRBJ2-5
clone size: once
CDR3 protein: CASSSDRDKETQYF
CDR3 DNA: TGTGCCAGCAGCTCGGACCGGGACAAAGAGACCCAGTACTTC

D gene: TRBD1
V gene: TRBV2
J gene: TRBJ1-6
clone size: NA
CDR3 protein: CASRPGQGTNSPLHF
CDR3 DNA: TGTGCCAGCAGACCGGGACAGGGGACTAATTCACCCCTCCACTTT

D gene: NA
V gene: TRBV23-1
J gene: TRBJ2-2
clone size: NA
CDR3 protein: CASSQSKVFFSAAPARELFF
CDR3 DNA: TGCGCCAGCAGTCAATCTAAGGTCTTTTTTTCGGCGGCCCCCGCCCGGGAGCTGTTTTTT

D gene: NA
V gene: TRBV24-1
J gene: TRBJ2-7
clone size: NA
CDR3 protein: CATSDSQDYEQYF
CDR3 DNA: TGTGCCACCAGTGATTCACAGGACTACGAGCAGTACTTC

D gene: NA
V gene: TRBV10-3
J gene: TRBJ1-2
clone size: NA
CDR3 protein: CAIRRGDYGYTF
CDR3 DNA: TGTGCCATCAGACGGGGGGACTATGGCTACACCTTC

D gene: NA
V gene: TRBV2
J gene: TRBJ1-2
clone size: NA
CDR3 protein: CASSDPSYTF
CDR3 DNA: TGTGCCAGCAGTGATCCTAGCTACACCTTC

D gene: TRBD2
V gene: TRBV15
J gene: TRBJ2-1
clone size: few
CDR3 protein: CATSREGSGFAYNEQFF
CDR3 DNA: TGTGCCACCAGCAGAGAGGGTAGCGGGTTTGCCTACAATGAGCAGTTCTTC

D gene: TRBD2
V gene: TRBV5-1
J gene: TRBJ2-1
clone size: NA
CDR3 protein: CASSLGGTSSYNEQFF
CDR3 DNA: TGCGCCAGCAGCTTGGGGGGGACTAGCTCCTACAATGAGCAGTTCTTC

D gene: NA
V gene: TRBV21-1
J gene: TRBJ1-5
clone size: NA
CDR3 protein: CASSKVETGGYENSNQPQHF
CDR3 DNA: TGTGCCAGCAGCAAAGTGGAGACAGGGGGTTACGAAAATAGCAATCAGCCCCAGCATTTT

D gene: NA
V gene: TRBV6-6
J gene: TRBJ2-4
clone size: NA
CDR3 protein: CAVRGGGPLNIQYF
CDR3 DNA: TGTGCCGTTAGGGGAGGGGGACCACTAAACATTCAGTACTTC

D gene: NA
V gene: TRBV4-1
J gene: TRBJ1-6
clone size: NA
CDR3 protein: CASSQDLAYSPLHF
CDR3 DNA: TGCGCCAGCAGCCAAGATCTGGCTTATTCACCCCTCCACTTT

D gene: TRBD1
V gene: TRBV4-2
J gene: TRBJ1-1
clone size: NA
CDR3 protein: CASSARTGMNTEAFF
CDR3 DNA: TGTGCCAGCAGCGCCCGGACAGGAATGAACACTGAAGCTTTCTTT

D gene: TRBD2
V gene: TRBV20-1
J gene: TRBJ2-1
clone size: NA
CDR3 protein: CSASSGTNYNEQFF
CDR3 DNA: TGCAGTGCTAGTTCCGGGACTAACTACAATGAGCAGTTCTTC